These 24 T cell receptor beta chains originate from one sample sequenced in a study of T cells in Graves' hyperthyroidism and ophthalmopathy. Amplification targeted TCR beta CDR3 regions from RNA transcripts. The primer set for the first-round RT-PCR of the TCR CDR3 was HTBI. TCRdb ran MiXCR on the multiplex PCR reads and lists one entry per CDR3 protein. Seen here are hundreds of thousands of distinct CDR3 sequences, 25% observed once, and the top ten hold around 70%. The sequenced material came from blood. These receptors were collected from a man aged 50-59 years with Graves' hyperthyroidism.

V and J are TRBV19 and TRBJ2-5; the match to TRBD2 covers 15 bases. Trimming at V came to 3 bases and at J to 2 bases, leaving 7 bases not matched to a gene. The CDR3 is made up of 18 amino acids. Germline V gene data show CDR1 as LNHDA and CDR2 as SQIVND (reference sequence). The CDR3 sequence: CASSMGLAGGSLQETQYF. Here the CDR3 DNA reads TGTGCCAGTAGTATGGGACTAGCGGGAGGCAGTCTTCAAGAGACCCAGTACTTC.

A remark on this clonotype: A read error may explain this, as a much larger clone is one base away. The chain is built from TRBV2 and TRBJ2-7, with D possibly being TRBD1 or TRBD2 (5 bases each). The J call may be faulty, since TRBJ2-1 better matches the DNA end. Germline loops: CDR1 SNHLY, CDR2 FYNNEI. The CDR3 loop spans 14 amino acids. CDR3: CASSEGQGPYEQFF. The CDR3 DNA reads TGTGCCAGCAGTGAAGGGCAGGGACCCTACGAGCAGTTCTTC.

There are many counts of this clonotype. The rearrangement uses TRBV12-3 or TRBV12-4 and TRBJ2-1, with 11 bases identical to TRBD2. This CDR3 spans 14 amino acids. Trimming took 6 bases from V and 6 from J; bases not matched to a gene: 4. The chain's CDR3 is CASRPGLAANEQFF. In DNA, the CDR3 is TGTGCCAGCAGACCGGGACTAGCGGCCAATGAGCAGTTCTTC.

The rearrangement links TRBV5-1 to TRBJ2-1, with TRBD2 matching over 11 bases. This CDR3 region has 15 residues. Germline CDR1 and CDR2: SGHRS and YFSETQ. V trimming: 5 bases; J trimming: 8 bases; junction bases outside the gene matches: 9. This chain's CDR3 is CASSYLAGGPDEQFF. CDR3 coding DNA: TGCGCCAGCAGTTACCTAGCGGGAGGTCCCGATGAGCAGTTCTTC.

The chain employs TRBV7-2 and TRBJ2-5; possible D gene TRBD2, 6 bases. The V and J ends lost 8 bases and 5 bases respectively, with 21 bases between them. Germline V gene sequence: CDR1 SGHTA, CDR2 FQGNSA. The CDR3 loop spans 15 amino acids. CDR3 protein: CASGPLAAGLETQYF. The DNA for the CDR3 is TGTGCCAGCGGCCCCCTCGCGGCGGGATTGGAGACCCAGTACTTC.

V is TRBV6-2 or TRBV6-3 and J is TRBJ2-2; 11 nucleotides align to TRBD1. V shed 6 bases and J 7 bases; nucleotides not matched to a gene: 16. CDR3 length: 18 residues. Germline CDR1 MNHEY, CDR2 SVGEGT. The CDR3 sequence is CASSVTSSDRGPGGELFF. Written as DNA, the CDR3 is TGTGCCAGCAGCGTCACTAGCTCGGACAGGGGGCCGGGCGGGGAGCTGTTTTTT.

This clonotype has just one count. Since a much larger clone is just one base distant, this may be a read error. The rearrangement joins TRBV11-2 to TRBJ2-3, with D perhaps TRBD2 (6 bases). Germline V gene data show CDR1 as SGHAT and CDR2 as FQNNGV. Trimming shortened V by 5 bases and J by 4 bases, and 13 bases separated the two germline ends. The length of the CDR3 is 14 residues. The CDR3 DNA follows: TGTGCCAGCAGCCTGCGGGGTAGAGCAGATACGCAGTATTTT. It specifies CASSLRGRADTQYF.

The sample holds a few counts of this clonotype. The chain carries TRBV29-1 and TRBJ2-7, with D perhaps given as TRBD1 or TRBD2 (6 bases each). Germline CDR1 and CDR2: SQVTM and ANQGSEA. This CDR3 comprises 15 residues. Trimming took 4 bases from V and 6 from J, leaving 22 bases between them. The CDR3 loop is CSVGGQGLLGGEQYF. Written as DNA, the CDR3 is TGCAGCGTTGGGGGTCAGGGACTCTTAGGGGGCGAGCAGTACTTC.

The chain is built from TRBV7-6 and TRBJ2-1; D is ambiguous. CDR1 SGHVS and CDR2 FNYEAQ come from the germline V gene. The CDR3 extends over 18 amino acids. V lost 2 bases and J lost 0, with 17 bases in between. CDR3 bases: TGTGCCAGCAGCTTAAGTTTCCCAGGCGGAAACTCCTACAATGAGCAGTTCTTC. It codes for CASSLSFPGGNSYNEQFF.

This clonotype occurred many times. The chain combines TRBV28 with TRBJ2-5; 7 bases map to TRBD1. Looked up from germline, CDR1 is MDHEN and CDR2 is SYDVKM. The trim removed 2 bases at V and 4 bases at J, leaving 4 bases unmatched. The CDR3 is 14 amino acids. CDR3 bases: TGTGCCAGCAGTTTAGTGGGACAGACAGAGACCCAGTACTTC. Translated: CASSLVGQTETQYF.

This clonotype showed up many times. The J gene is TRBJ1-1, the V gene TRBV2; D may be TRBD1 (5 bases). Per the germline V gene, CDR1 is SNHLY and CDR2 is FYNNEI. The V and J ends lost 4 bases and 3 bases respectively, with 9 bases between them. There are 13 residues in the CDR3. The CDR3 loop reads CASSGQWHTEAFF. The CDR3 DNA reads as TGTGCCAGCAGTGGACAGTGGCACACTGAAGCTTTCTTT.

This clonotype has just a few counts. The chain uses TRBV11-1 and TRBJ2-1; 12 nucleotides align to TRBD2. The CDR3 runs 16 residues. V was pared by 0 bases and J by 7 bases, with 4 bases of the junction left unmatched. The germline V gene encodes CDR1 SGHAT and CDR2 FQDESV (reference sequence). The CDR3 DNA sequence: TGTGCCAGCAGCTTAGCGCTAGCGGGAGGGGTTAATGAGCAGTTCTTC. Protein sequence: CASSLALAGGVNEQFF.

This clonotype has only a few counts. V gene TRBV3-1 combines with J gene TRBJ2-7; possibly TRBD1 or TRBD2 for D (5 bases each). Trimming cost V 8 bases and J 7 bases, with 18 bases left between them. The CDR3 is made up of 13 amino acids. The germline CDR1 and CDR2 sequences are LGHDT and YNNKEL (reference sequence). CDR3 sequence: CASSGTHSREQYF. The DNA for the CDR3 is TGTGCCAGCTCCGGGACCCACTCCAGGGAGCAGTACTTC.

The gene calls are TRBV2 and TRBJ2-4; D is undetermined. This CDR3 is built from 13 residues. Germline CDR1 and CDR2: SNHLY and FYNNEI. V was shortened by 8 bases and J by 6 bases, with 14 bases between the two germline ends. In nucleotides, the CDR3 is TGTGCCAGCCATATCGACCTGAGAAACATTCAGTACTTC. Translated: CASHIDLRNIQYF.

J is TRBJ1-5 and V is TRBV27; no reliable D call. The V and J ends lost 3 bases and 3 bases respectively, with 12 bases between them. The CDR3 extends over 15 amino acids. The germline gives CDR1 MNHEY, CDR2 SMNVEV (reference sequence). CDR3 nucleotides: TGTGCCAGCAGTTTGGGCGGGTTATACAATCAGCCCCAGCATTTT. This codes for CASSLGGLYNQPQHF.

A word on this clonotype: At one of its ends the junction is not consistent with the germline gene, which may arise from a read error. This chain links TRBV6-5 with TRBJ2-7; 9 nucleotides agree with TRBD2. The germline V gene has CDR1 MNHEY and CDR2 SVGAGI. The CDR3 is 15 residues long. The CDR3 region is CANSYAAGGSYEQYF. CDR3 DNA: TGTGCCAACAGTTACGCAGCGGGAGGTTCCTACGAGCAGTACTTC.

This chain links TRBV11-3 with TRBJ2-4; a weak D match, TRBD2 (5 bases). Germline V lookup: CDR1 SGHNT, CDR2 YENEEA. V shed 7 bases and J shed 2 bases, with 12 bases lying between them. The CDR3 extends over 14 amino acids. DNA of the CDR3: TGTGCCAGCACCGGGGAGCCTCCCAAAAACATTCAGTACTTC. It yields the protein CASTGEPPKNIQYF.

There are many counts of this clonotype. The chain employs TRBV12-3 or TRBV12-4 and TRBJ1-1; 10 bases align to TRBD1. This CDR3 contains 15 residues. V trimming: 4 bases; J trimming: 1 base; junction bases outside the gene matches: 3. The CDR3 region is CASSWGQGWNTEAFF. For the CDR3, the DNA is TGTGCCAGCAGTTGGGGACAGGGGTGGAACACTGAAGCTTTCTTT.

The chain links TRBV7-9 to TRBJ2-7, with D unresolved. Trimming cost V 7 bases and J 6 bases, with 16 bases left between them. The CDR3 consists of 13 residues. From germline, CDR1 is SEHNR and CDR2 FQNEAQ (reference sequence). The CDR3 DNA sequence: TGTGCCAGCACCCCGGTCTCCGGTCGCGAGCAGTACTTC. Encoded protein: CASTPVSGREQYF. The full variable domain, rest sourced from reference TRBV7-9 and TRBJ2-7, is DTGVSQNPRHKITKRGQNVTFRCDPISEHNRLYWYRQTLGQGPEFLTYFQNEAQLEKSRLLSDRFSAERPKGSFSTLEIQRTEQGDSAMYLCASTPVSGREQYFGPGTRLTVT.

This clonotype was counted a few times. CDR3 in amino acids: CASSRYGDGYTF. In nucleotides, the CDR3 is TGTGCCAGCAGTCGGTACGGGGATGGCTACACCTTC. The genes are TRBV12-3 or TRBV12-4 and TRBJ1-2; D unresolved. The ends were cut back, 5 bases at V and 6 bases at J, with 10 bases in the middle. The CDR3 loop spans 12 amino acids.

The V call is TRBV10-2, the J call TRBJ2-2; D is uncertain. The CDR3 sequence is 14 residues long. Germline values: CDR1 WSHSY, CDR2 SAAADI. The germline V and J ends were trimmed by 3 bases and 2 bases, with 7 bases remaining between them. The chain's CDR3 is CASSDGRNTGELFF. CDR3 nucleotide sequence: TGCGCCAGCAGTGATGGTAGAAACACCGGGGAGCTGTTTTTT.

This clonotype was seen more than once but under ten times. The chain has TRBV20-1 and TRBJ2-7, with 10 bases that match TRBD2. CDR1 is DFQATT and CDR2 is SNEGSKA in the germline V gene (reference sequence). The CDR3 spans 14 residues. V shed 5 bases and J 3 bases; nucleotides not matched to a gene: 7. DNA of the CDR3: TGCAGTGCTGCCGTTATAGCGGGAGGCTACGAGCAGTACTTC. It encodes CSAAVIAGGYEQYF.

The chain joins TRBV20-1 to TRBJ2-3; 7 bases match TRBD2. Looked up from germline, CDR1 is DFQATT and CDR2 is SNEGSKA (reference sequence). This CDR3 region has 14 residues. The J segment lost 3 bases and the V segment lost 6 bases, leaving 9 bases of the junction unmatched. This CDR3 is CSASPGGVTDTQYF. CDR3 DNA: TGCAGTGCCTCACCGGGGGGTGTAACAGATACGCAGTATTTT.

V and J are TRBV15 and TRBJ2-7; 7 bases map to TRBD2. V gave up 1 base and J gave up 3 bases; unmatched junction bases: 6. CDR1 is LNHNV, CDR2 YYDKDF, per germline (reference sequence). The CDR3 length is 15 residues. CDR3 sequence: CATSRGTSANYEQYF. The DNA of the CDR3 is TGTGCCACCAGCAGAGGAACTAGCGCCAACTACGAGCAGTACTTC.